The 6 T cell receptor beta chains in this list originate from one sample, sequenced in a study of cytomegalovirus exposure and HLA in healthy donors. PCR used 60 Vbeta primers and 13 Jbeta primers. Clones were sequenced by immunoSEQ multiplex PCR, and TCRdb holds only the in-frame ones, with some missing. The sample comprises over 150,000 clones, about four fifths of which are singletons, and around 4.9% rests with the top ten. The specimen sequenced was PBMCs. The origin of the receptors is a man aged 18 to 35 in good health and CMV-seronegative.

CDR3 nucleotide sequence: TGTGCCACCAGCATAAGCCGGGGAGGGTCCTACGAGCAGTACTTC. Residues: CATSISRGGSYEQYF. The J gene is TRBJ2-7, the V gene TRBV15; 7 bases agree with TRBD2. With V trimmed by 4 bases and J by 1 base, 7 bases remained unmatched. Germline V gene lookup returns CDR1 LNHNV and CDR2 YYDKDF (reference sequence). The CDR3 has 15 amino acids.

The CDR3 DNA sequence: TGTGCCAGCAGCGGGGACTTACAACCAACTAATGAAAAACTGTTTTTT. Translated: CASSGDLQPTNEKLFF. This rearrangement joins TRBV7-8 to TRBJ1-4, with a possible D match to TRBD1 (5 bases). The V gene's germline CDR1 is SGHVS and CDR2 FQNEAQ. Trimming took 5 bases from V and 0 from J, leaving 13 bases between them. The CDR3 extends over 16 amino acids.

The V call is TRBV9, the J call TRBJ1-4; tentative D call: TRBD1 (5 bases). Germline CDR1 SGDLS, CDR2 YYNGEE. Trimming shortened V by 0 bases and J by 3 bases, and 15 bases separated the two germline ends. This CDR3 comprises 17 residues. As DNA, the CDR3 is TGTGCCAGCAGCGTAGGGGTTAGGGGAACGGCTAATGAAAAACTGTTTTTT. This codes for CASSVGVRGTANEKLFF.

This clone occurred once. Other DNA variants within this sample encode the same CDR3. This chain links TRBV28 with TRBJ1-1, with 7 bases aligning to TRBD1. This CDR3 has 14 amino acids. The germline V gene has CDR1 MDHEN and CDR2 SYDVKM. V dropped 4 bases and J dropped 0; count of bases not matched to a gene: 2. CDR3: CASSYRGLNTEAFF. The CDR3 region has the DNA TGTGCCAGCAGTTACAGGGGCCTGAACACTGAAGCTTTCTTT.

The J gene is TRBJ2-1, the V gene TRBV7-3; 9 bases are shared with TRBD2. The V gene end was trimmed by 7 bases and the J gene end by 6 bases; junction bases not matched to a gene: 13. In germline, CDR1 is SGHTA, CDR2 FQGTGA. The length of the CDR3 is 16 residues. CDR3 coding DNA: TGTGCCAGCACTAATGAAATTAGCGGGAGAGTCAATGAGCAGTTCTTC. Translated: CASTNEISGRVNEQFF.

J is TRBJ2-1 and V is TRBV7-6; D call uncertain. Germline V gene data show CDR1 as SGHVS and CDR2 as FNYEAQ. This CDR3 contains 11 residues. With 3 bases removed from V and 8 bases from J, the gap between germline ends came to 5 bases. CDR3 nucleotide sequence: TGTGCCAGCAGCTTGTCTGATGAGCAGTTCTTC. Protein sequence: CASSLSDEQFF.